These 21 T cell receptor beta chains were all obtained from the same sample, sequenced in a study of shared clonotypes between healthy human individuals. Here immunoSEQ multiplex PCR was the method, and the copy in TCRdb shows in-frame clones only, minus some. The sample has hundreds of thousands of clones; 90% to 97% are singletons. Input material: naive CD4+ T cells sorted from blood. The subset denotes: CD45RA+ positively selected. Source of these receptors: a woman in her 30s in good health.

The genes are TRBV19 and TRBJ1-5; perhaps TRBD1 as D (6 bases). This CDR3 comprises 12 residues. Germline lookup yields CDR1 LNHDA and CDR2 SQIVND (reference sequence). V was pared by 10 bases and J by 4 bases, with 11 bases between. The CDR3 DNA follows: TGTGCCACCAAAGGGGGGAATCAGCCCCAGCATTTT. Protein sequence: CATKGGNQPQHF.

Here the CDR3 reads CASSEASELNTEAFF. For the CDR3, the DNA is TGTGCCAGCAGTGAAGCTTCCGAATTGAACACTGAAGCTTTCTTT. The rearrangement links TRBV2 to TRBJ1-1; D gene ambiguous. The V gene lost 0 bases and the J gene lost 0 bases, with 8 bases spanning the gap. The length of the CDR3 is 15 residues. The germline V gene has CDR1 SNHLY and CDR2 FYNNEI.

This rearrangement joins TRBV5-1 to TRBJ1-1; maybe TRBD1 (5 bases). Trimming stripped 4 bases from V and 1 base from J, with 14 bases between. The CDR3 is 15 residues long. Germline CDR1 reads SGHRS; CDR2 reads YFSETQ. Here the CDR3 reads CASSAGGTENTEAFF. Written as DNA, the CDR3 is TGCGCCAGCAGCGCGGGTGGGACCGAGAACACTGAAGCTTTCTTT.

This clone was seen once. The gene calls are TRBV2 and TRBJ1-1; TRBD1 matches at 7 bases. Germline CDR1 is SNHLY and CDR2 is FYNNEI. Germline trimming cut 0 bases from V and 4 bases from J; bases unmatched to any gene: 2. This CDR3 is 14 amino acids long. Here the CDR3 reads CASSEAAGGTEAFF. In DNA, the CDR3 is TGTGCCAGCAGTGAAGCGGCAGGGGGCACTGAAGCTTTCTTT.

The genes are TRBV6-6 and TRBJ1-1, with D possibly TRBD1 on 6 matching bases. CDR1 is MNHNY, CDR2 SVGAGI, per germline (reference sequence). The CDR3 loop spans 14 amino acids. Trimming took 6 bases from V and 1 from J, leaving 12 bases between them. The CDR3 DNA sequence: TGTGCCAGCAGACGACAGGTACAGAACACTGAAGCTTTCTTT. Protein sequence: CASRRQVQNTEAFF.

The gene calls are TRBV28 and TRBJ2-5; D might be TRBD1 or TRBD2, each matching 5 bases. The J call is doubtful: the DNA matches TRBJ2-7 better. There are 13 residues in the CDR3. The germline CDR1 and CDR2 sequences are MDHEN and SYDVKM. In nucleotides, the CDR3 is TGTGCCAGCAGTTTATGGGGGGTTGACGAGCAGTACTTC. Its protein product is CASSLWGVDEQYF.

This chain uses TRBV5-1 with TRBJ2-3, with 9 bases fitting TRBD2. Trimming removed 4 bases from V and 0 bases from J; junction bases left unmatched: 6. The germline V gene has CDR1 SGHRS and CDR2 YFSETQ. The CDR3 sequence is 16 residues long. The CDR3: CASSPASGTSTDTQYF. CDR3 in DNA: TGCGCCAGCAGCCCCGCTAGCGGGACAAGCACAGATACGCAGTATTTT. Drawing the rest from reference TRBV5-1 and TRBJ2-3, the complete variable domain is KAGVTQTPRYLIKTRGQQVTLSCSPISGHRSVSWYQQTPGQGLQFLFEYFSETQRNKGNFPGRFSGRQFSNSRSEMNVSTLELGDSALYLCASSPASGTSTDTQYFGPGTRLTVL.

The rearrangement links TRBV6-5 to TRBJ1-2; D gene unclear. V lost 6 bases and J lost 4, with 9 bases in between. The CDR3 covers 12 residues. Germline V gene data show CDR1 as MNHEY and CDR2 as SVGAGI. CDR3 in DNA: TGTGCCAGCAGCGATTACAGCTATGGCTACACCTTC. It specifies CASSDYSYGYTF.

The chain recombines TRBV5-1 with TRBJ2-7, with TRBD1 as a possible D gene (6 bases). V was pared by 3 bases and J by 6 bases, with 16 bases between. This CDR3 comprises 14 residues. Germline V gives CDR1 SGHRS, CDR2 YFSETQ. The CDR3 DNA reads as TGCGCCAGCAGCTCAGGGGTGGCTACTCCCGAGCAGTACTTC. It translates to CASSSGVATPEQYF.

V and J are TRBV4-1 and TRBJ2-5; tentative D call: TRBD1 (6 bases). Germline CDR1 MGHRA, CDR2 YSYEKL. V lost 1 base, J lost 2 bases, and 20 bases lay in between. This CDR3 is 18 amino acids long. CDR3 region: CASSQVFLPAGEQETQYF. Written as DNA, the CDR3 is TGCGCCAGCAGCCAAGTTTTTTTGCCGGCAGGGGAACAAGAGACCCAGTACTTC.

The gene calls are TRBV28 and TRBJ2-7; 10 nucleotides align to TRBD1. This CDR3 is 15 amino acids long. From germline, CDR1 is MDHEN and CDR2 SYDVKM. V trimming: 5 bases; J trimming: 7 bases; junction bases outside the gene matches: 11. The CDR3 region has the DNA TGTGCCAGCAGTATCGGACAGGGGGGCTTTCGGGAGCAGTACTTC. Encoded protein: CASSIGQGGFREQYF. Using reference TRBV28 and TRBJ2-7 for the parts outside the CDR3, the full variable domain is DVKVTQSSRYLVKRTGEKVFLECVQDMDHENMFWYRQDPGLGLRLIYFSYDVKMKEKGDIPEGYSVSREKKERFSLILESASTNQTSMYLCASSIGQGGFREQYFGPGTRLTVT.

The chain links TRBV7-9 to TRBJ2-1; tentatively, D is TRBD1 or TRBD2 (6 bases each). The CDR3 runs 13 residues. The germline gives CDR1 SEHNR, CDR2 FQNEAQ (reference sequence). The germline V and J ends were trimmed by 3 bases and 14 bases, with 17 bases remaining between them. The CDR3 DNA reads as TGTGCCAGCAGCTTGGCTCAAGGGGGGTCGGAGTTCTTC. Its translation is CASSLAQGGSEFF.

CDR3 amino acids: CASSSGLAGGGHEQFF. For the CDR3, the DNA is TGTGCCAGCTCGTCAGGACTAGCGGGAGGTGGGCATGAGCAGTTCTTC. This sequence joins TRBV18 and TRBJ2-1, with TRBD2 identical over 14 bases. V shed 6 bases and J 8 bases; nucleotides not matched to a gene: 9. Germline values: CDR1 KGHSH, CDR2 LQKENI. CDR3 length equals 16 residues.

The chain couples TRBV2 to TRBJ1-1; TRBD1 is a possible D gene (6 bases). Germline V lookup: CDR1 SNHLY, CDR2 FYNNEI. Trimming pared 6 bases from V and 4 bases from J, leaving 9 bases between. This CDR3 has 12 residues. CDR3 protein: CASSTGLTEAFF. DNA of the CDR3: TGTGCCAGCAGCACAGGGCTCACTGAAGCTTTCTTT.

This clone was counted a single time. In DNA form, the CDR3 reads TGTGCCAGCTCACCAACACCGGCCCTCAAGGGGGCCAACGTCCTGACTTTC. It translates to CASSPTPALKGANVLTF. The chain uses TRBV18 and TRBJ2-6; D is unclear. There are 17 residues in the CDR3. V shed 2 bases and J shed 4 bases, with 15 bases lying between them. Germline-derived CDR1 and CDR2 are KGHSH and LQKENI.

This chain connects TRBV5-1 to TRBJ2-2; the D is unclear. Trimming took off 6 bases at V and 7 bases at J, with 10 bases between the two ends. Germline CDR1 and CDR2: SGHRS and YFSETQ. The length of the CDR3 is 12 residues. CDR3 loop: CASKDNGGELFF. As DNA, the CDR3 is TGCGCCAGCAAGGATAACGGCGGGGAGCTGTTTTTT. Variable domain in full (rest from reference TRBV5-1 and TRBJ2-2): KAGVTQTPRYLIKTRGQQVTLSCSPISGHRSVSWYQQTPGQGLQFLFEYFSETQRNKGNFPGRFSGRQFSNSRSEMNVSTLELGDSALYLCASKDNGGELFFGEGSRLTVL.

The chain is built from TRBV30 and TRBJ2-7; 7 bases are a match to TRBD1. In germline, CDR1 is GTSNPN, CDR2 SVGIG (reference sequence). V trimming: 2 bases; J trimming: 6 bases; junction bases outside the gene matches: 7. The CDR3 loop spans 13 amino acids. The CDR3 DNA follows: TGTGCCTGGAGTTACAGGGGTAAGGGCGAGCAGTACTTC. Translation: CAWSYRGKGEQYF.

The chain has TRBV6-5 and TRBJ2-1, with 8 bases identical to TRBD2. This CDR3 spans 16 amino acids. With 0 bases clipped from V and 7 bases from J, the junction kept 8 bases outside the gene matches. Looked up from germline, CDR1 is MNHEY and CDR2 is SVGAGI. The CDR3 DNA reads TGTGCCAGCAGTTACTCGATTTCGCCTAGCGGGAATGAGCAGTTCTTC. Protein product: CASSYSISPSGNEQFF.

This clone has only one observation. This rearrangement joins TRBV25-1 to TRBJ2-7, with 11 bases aligning to TRBD1. Germline trimming cut 4 bases from V and 5 bases from J; bases unmatched to any gene: 7. CDR3 length: 15 amino acids. From germline, CDR1 is MGHDK and CDR2 SYGVNS. The CDR3 spells CASSGDRGIDHEQYF. The DNA for the CDR3 is TGTGCCAGCAGTGGGGACAGGGGGATCGACCACGAGCAGTACTTC.

The V and J genes are TRBV30 and TRBJ2-1; D ambiguous. Germline V gives CDR1 GTSNPN, CDR2 SVGIG (reference sequence). This CDR3 has 16 residues. V shed 3 bases and J shed 1 base, with 16 bases lying between them. The CDR3 bases are TGTGCCTGGAGGGTTCCGGGCGCCCTATCCTACAATGAGCAGTTCTTC. Translated, it gives CAWRVPGALSYNEQFF.

This chain uses TRBV4-1 with TRBJ2-2; 8 bases align to TRBD2. Germline values: CDR1 MGHRA, CDR2 YSYEKL. The CDR3 has 16 amino acids. J gave up 5 bases and V 0 bases, and 5 bases lay outside the gene matches. The DNA of the CDR3 is TGCGCCAGCAGCCAAGAGTATACTAGCGGAACCGGGGAGCTGTTTTTT. Protein product: CASSQEYTSGTGELFF.